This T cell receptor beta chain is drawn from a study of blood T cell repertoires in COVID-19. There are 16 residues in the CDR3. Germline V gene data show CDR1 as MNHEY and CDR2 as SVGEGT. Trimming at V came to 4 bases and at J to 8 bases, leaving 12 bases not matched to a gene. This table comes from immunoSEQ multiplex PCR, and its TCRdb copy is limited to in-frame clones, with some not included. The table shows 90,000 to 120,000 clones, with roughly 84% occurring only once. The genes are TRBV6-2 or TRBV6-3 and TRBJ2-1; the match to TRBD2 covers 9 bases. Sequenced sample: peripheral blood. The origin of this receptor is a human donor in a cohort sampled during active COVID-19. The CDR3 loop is CASSSRLAATGDEQFF. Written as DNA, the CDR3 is TGTGCCAGCAGTTCCCGACTAGCGGCCACGGGGGATGAGCAGTTCTTC.